This is a list of T cell receptor beta chains from one sample in a study of PD-L1 blockade in urothelial cancer. Assay used: immunoSEQ multiplex PCR; TCRdb lists only in-frame clones, some missing. The sample contains 80,000 to 90,000 clones, 85% of which appear only once. The sequences come from PBMCs, collected around atezolizumab (anti-PD-L1) treatment. These receptors originate from a man in his fifties or sixties with urothelial cancer. The CDR3 runs from the conserved cysteine through the conserved F or W. Each record gives: clone size, D gene, V gene, J gene, CDR3 DNA, CDR3 protein. D genes are given only for firm matches. The size entry is marked missing in some rows and otherwise reads once, few, many or a size class.

clone size: -; D gene: TRBD1; V gene: TRBV2; J gene: TRBJ2-3; CDR3 DNA: TGTGCCAGCAGTCCGGCAGGGGGATTAAGCACAGATACGCAGTATTTT; CDR3 protein: CASSPAGGLSTDTQYF
clone size: few; D gene: TRBD1; V gene: TRBV18; J gene: TRBJ1-5; CDR3 DNA: TGTGCCAGCTCACAATCCGGGACAGGGGAACCCCAGCATTTT; CDR3 protein: CASSQSGTGEPQHF
clone size: -; D gene: TRBD1; V gene: TRBV27; J gene: TRBJ1-2; CDR3 DNA: TGTGCCAGCCGAGGACAGGGTCATGGCTACACCTTC; CDR3 protein: CASRGQGHGYTF
clone size: -; D gene: TRBD1; V gene: TRBV6-5; J gene: TRBJ2-7; CDR3 DNA: TGTGCCAGCAGGACCTCCGGGACAGGAGCCTACGAGCAGTACTTC; CDR3 protein: CASRTSGTGAYEQYF
clone size: -; D gene: -; V gene: TRBV21-1; J gene: TRBJ2-4; CDR3 DNA: TGTGCCAGCAGCAGACCGGGACTACTAAACATTCAGTACTTC; CDR3 protein: CASSRPGLLNIQYF
clone size: -; D gene: -; V gene: TRBV7-2; J gene: TRBJ1-2; CDR3 DNA: TGTGCCAGCAGCTTAATCAGGGGACGCGACTACACCTTC; CDR3 protein: CASSLIRGRDYTF
clone size: -; D gene: -; V gene: TRBV6-4; J gene: TRBJ1-2; CDR3 DNA: TGTGCCAGTAAAAGATCCCTCCTCCACCCGACAGGTTCCTATGGCTACACCTTC; CDR3 protein: CASKRSLLHPTGSYGYTF
clone size: -; D gene: TRBD1; V gene: TRBV29-1; J gene: TRBJ2-7; CDR3 DNA: TGCAGCGTTGATTATAGTCGGACAGGTAGCTCCTACGAGCAGTACTTC; CDR3 protein: CSVDYSRTGSSYEQYF
clone size: -; D gene: -; V gene: TRBV30; J gene: TRBJ2-2; CDR3 DNA: TGTGCCTGGAGGTTTCGCAGGGTCAGCACCGGGGAGCTGTTTTTT; CDR3 protein: CAWRFRRVSTGELFF
clone size: -; D gene: TRBD1; V gene: TRBV7-9; J gene: TRBJ1-6; CDR3 DNA: TGTGCCAGCAGCTTAGGGGGGTGGAGGGGGCAGCGTGGTTCACCCCTCCACTTT; CDR3 protein: CASSLGGWRGQRGSPLHF
clone size: -; D gene: -; V gene: TRBV6-5; J gene: TRBJ1-2; CDR3 DNA: TGTGCCAGCAGTACCCCCAGAGGGGGAGAGCATGGCTACACCTTC; CDR3 protein: CASSTPRGGEHGYTF
clone size: -; D gene: -; V gene: TRBV27; J gene: TRBJ1-5; CDR3 DNA: TGTGCCAGCAGTTCCGCTCACATAGCCCGGGGCAATCAGCCCCAGCATTTT; CDR3 protein: CASSSAHIARGNQPQHF
clone size: -; D gene: TRBD1; V gene: TRBV18; J gene: TRBJ1-1; CDR3 DNA: TGTGCCAGCTCACCTACCCTGAACCGGGACAGGGCCATTAACACTGAAGCTTTCTTT; CDR3 protein: CASSPTLNRDRAINTEAFF
clone size: few; D gene: TRBD1; V gene: TRBV9; J gene: TRBJ2-2; CDR3 DNA: TGTGCCAGCAGCGGAACTACAGGGGTATACAACGGGGAGCTGTTTTTT; CDR3 protein: CASSGTTGVYNGELFF
clone size: -; D gene: TRBD1; V gene: TRBV28; J gene: TRBJ1-2; CDR3 DNA: TGTGCCAGCAGCTTGCTGGGGACAGAGTATGGCTACACCTTC; CDR3 protein: CASSLLGTEYGYTF
clone size: -; D gene: -; V gene: TRBV9; J gene: TRBJ2-2; CDR3 DNA: TGTGCCAGCAGCAAGTCGGGGTCCGGGGAGCTGTTTTTT; CDR3 protein: CASSKSGSGELFF
clone size: -; D gene: TRBD2; V gene: TRBV11-2; J gene: TRBJ2-7; CDR3 DNA: TGTGCCAGCAGCCCTACCGCCGGGACTAGCAACTCCTACGAGCAGTACTTC; CDR3 protein: CASSPTAGTSNSYEQYF
clone size: -; D gene: TRBD1; V gene: TRBV5-5; J gene: TRBJ2-7; CDR3 DNA: TGTGCCAGCAGCGCTCACCCGCTGGGGACAGGCTATACCTACGAGCAGTACTTC; CDR3 protein: CASSAHPLGTGYTYEQYF
clone size: -; D gene: -; V gene: TRBV7-9; J gene: TRBJ2-7; CDR3 DNA: TGTGCCAGCAGCCCTGGTGGGCCTTACGAGCAGTACTTC; CDR3 protein: CASSPGGPYEQYF
clone size: -; D gene: -; V gene: TRBV5-4; J gene: TRBJ2-7; CDR3 DNA: TGTGCCAGCAGCTTGGCCGCGAACGAGCAGTACTTC; CDR3 protein: CASSLAANEQYF
clone size: -; D gene: -; V gene: TRBV6-6; J gene: TRBJ1-4; CDR3 DNA: TGTGCCAGCAGCCCCGCTTCCCAGGGCGCTTCTTTT; CDR3 protein: CASSPASQGASF
clone size: -; D gene: -; V gene: TRBV9; J gene: TRBJ2-1; CDR3 DNA: TGTGCCAGCAGTTTTAACAATGAGCAGTTCTTC; CDR3 protein: CASSFNNEQFF
clone size: -; D gene: TRBD1; V gene: TRBV5-1; J gene: TRBJ1-5; CDR3 DNA: TGCGCCAGCAGCTTGGCAGGGGGCGGGAATCAGCCCCAGCATTTT; CDR3 protein: CASSLAGGGNQPQHF
clone size: -; D gene: -; V gene: TRBV11-3; J gene: TRBJ2-2; CDR3 DNA: TGTGCCAGCAGCCCGGGAACATCATCGACCGGGGAGCTGTTTTTT; CDR3 protein: CASSPGTSSTGELFF